A single sample gave rise to the 3 T cell receptor beta chains below, sequenced in a study of shared clonotypes between healthy human individuals. Repertoires were generated with immunoSEQ multiplex PCR, while TCRdb's copy carries only in-frame clones and drops some. The repertoire holds 800,000 to 950,000 clones, with 90% to 98% as singletons. In the naive CD8 group, cells lacked CD45RO and were positively selected for CCR7, so terminally differentiated effector memory CD45RA+ cells were left out. Sequenced: naive CD8+ T cells sorted from blood. All receptors derive from a man between 25 and 39 years old in good health.

The chain is built from TRBV28 and TRBJ2-7; 7 bases are a match to TRBD2. CDR1 is MDHEN and CDR2 is SYDVKM in the germline V gene. The CDR3 consists of 17 residues. With 3 bases clipped from V and 1 base from J, the junction kept 12 bases outside the gene matches. This CDR3 reads CASSFSSAGEGSYEQYF. CDR3 DNA: TGTGCCAGCAGTTTCAGTAGTGCGGGAGAGGGGTCCTACGAGCAGTACTTC.

V gene TRBV5-1 combines with J gene TRBJ2-1; 7 nucleotides align to TRBD2. CDR1 is SGHRS, CDR2 YFSETQ, per germline. The CDR3 sequence is 19 residues long. Unmatched junction bases numbered 14, after V lost 0 bases and J lost 2 bases. The CDR3 DNA sequence: TGCGCCAGCAGCTTGGGTCCAGCGGGAAGGATGGGCCCCTACAATGAGCAGTTCTTC. This translates into CASSLGPAGRMGPYNEQFF.

The J gene is TRBJ2-3, the V gene TRBV6-5, with D unresolved. Trimming removed 5 bases from V and 2 bases from J, with 8 bases in between. There are 13 residues in the CDR3. Germline lookup yields CDR1 MNHEY and CDR2 SVGAGI. In DNA form, the CDR3 reads TGTGCCAGCAGTAGATACAACACAGATACGCAGTATTTT. This translates into CASSRYNTDTQYF.